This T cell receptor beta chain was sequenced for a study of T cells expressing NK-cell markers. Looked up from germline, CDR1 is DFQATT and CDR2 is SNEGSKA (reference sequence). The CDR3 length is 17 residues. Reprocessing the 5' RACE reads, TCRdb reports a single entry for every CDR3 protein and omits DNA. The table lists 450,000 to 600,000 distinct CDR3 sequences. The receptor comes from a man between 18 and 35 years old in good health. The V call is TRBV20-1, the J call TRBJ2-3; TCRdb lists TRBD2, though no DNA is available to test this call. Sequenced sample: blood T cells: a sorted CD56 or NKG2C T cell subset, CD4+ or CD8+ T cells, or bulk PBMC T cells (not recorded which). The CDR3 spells CSARDSTASSGTDTQYF.